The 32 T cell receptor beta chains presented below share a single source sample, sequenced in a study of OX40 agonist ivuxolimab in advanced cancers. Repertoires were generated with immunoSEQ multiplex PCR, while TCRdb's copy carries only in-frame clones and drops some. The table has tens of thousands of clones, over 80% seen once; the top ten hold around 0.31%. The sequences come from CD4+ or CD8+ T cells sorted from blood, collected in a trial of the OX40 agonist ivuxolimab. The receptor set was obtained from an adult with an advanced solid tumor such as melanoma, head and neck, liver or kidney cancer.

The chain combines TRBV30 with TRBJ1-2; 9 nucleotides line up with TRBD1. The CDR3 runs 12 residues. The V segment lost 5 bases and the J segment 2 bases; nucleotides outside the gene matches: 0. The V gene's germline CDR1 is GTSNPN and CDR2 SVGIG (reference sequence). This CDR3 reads CAWGQGNYGYTF. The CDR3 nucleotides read TGTGCCTGGGGACAGGGGAACTATGGCTACACCTTC.

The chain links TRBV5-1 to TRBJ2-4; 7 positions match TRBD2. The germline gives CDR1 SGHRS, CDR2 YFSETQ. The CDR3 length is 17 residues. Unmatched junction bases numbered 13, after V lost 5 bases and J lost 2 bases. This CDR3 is CASRPGTTGTTKNIQYF. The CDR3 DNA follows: TGCGCCAGCAGGCCAGGGACTACCGGGACCACCAAAAACATTCAGTACTTC.

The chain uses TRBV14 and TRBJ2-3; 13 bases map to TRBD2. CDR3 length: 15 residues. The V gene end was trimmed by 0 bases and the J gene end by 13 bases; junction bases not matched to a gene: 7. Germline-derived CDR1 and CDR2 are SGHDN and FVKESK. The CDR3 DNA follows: TGTGCCAGCAGCCAAGATAACACTAGCGGGAGGGCGAAGTATTTT. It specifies CASSQDNTSGRAKYF.

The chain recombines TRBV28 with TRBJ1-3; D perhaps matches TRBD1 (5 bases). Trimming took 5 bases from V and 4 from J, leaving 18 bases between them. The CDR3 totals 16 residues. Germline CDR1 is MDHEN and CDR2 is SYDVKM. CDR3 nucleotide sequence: TGTGCCAGCAGTCTCCTCTGGGGCCTGTCCGGAAACACCATATATTTT. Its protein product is CASSLLWGLSGNTIYF.

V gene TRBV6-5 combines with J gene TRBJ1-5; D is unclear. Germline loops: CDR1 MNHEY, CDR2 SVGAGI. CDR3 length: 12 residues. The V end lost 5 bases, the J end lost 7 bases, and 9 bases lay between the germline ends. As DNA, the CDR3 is TGTGCCAGCAGTCTGTCGGAGCAGCCCCAGCATTTT. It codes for CASSLSEQPQHF.

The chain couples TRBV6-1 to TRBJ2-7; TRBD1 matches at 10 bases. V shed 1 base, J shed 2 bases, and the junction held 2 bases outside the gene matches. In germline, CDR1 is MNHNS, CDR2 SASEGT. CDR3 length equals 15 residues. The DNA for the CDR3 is TGTGCCAGCAGTGAAGAAGGGACAGGGGCCTACGAGCAGTACTTC. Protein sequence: CASSEEGTGAYEQYF.

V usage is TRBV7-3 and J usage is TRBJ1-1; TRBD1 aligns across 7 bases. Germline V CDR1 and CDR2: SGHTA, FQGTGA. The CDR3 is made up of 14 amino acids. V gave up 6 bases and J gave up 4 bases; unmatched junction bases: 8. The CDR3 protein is CASRLDRVATEAFF. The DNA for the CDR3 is TGTGCCAGCAGACTAGACAGGGTGGCCACTGAAGCTTTCTTT.

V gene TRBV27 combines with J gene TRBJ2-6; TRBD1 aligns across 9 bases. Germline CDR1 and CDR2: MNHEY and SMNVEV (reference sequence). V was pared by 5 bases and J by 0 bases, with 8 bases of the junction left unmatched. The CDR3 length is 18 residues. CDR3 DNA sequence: TGTGCCAGCAGTGCCCCGGGACAGGGACCCTCTGGGGCCAACGTCCTGACTTTC. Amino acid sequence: CASSAPGQGPSGANVLTF. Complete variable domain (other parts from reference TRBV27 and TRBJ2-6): EAQVTQNPRYLITVTGKKLTVTCSQNMNHEYMSWYRQDPGLGLRQIYYSMNVEVTDKGDVPEGYKVSRKEKRNFPLILESPSPNQTSLYFCASSAPGQGPSGANVLTFGAGSRLTVL.

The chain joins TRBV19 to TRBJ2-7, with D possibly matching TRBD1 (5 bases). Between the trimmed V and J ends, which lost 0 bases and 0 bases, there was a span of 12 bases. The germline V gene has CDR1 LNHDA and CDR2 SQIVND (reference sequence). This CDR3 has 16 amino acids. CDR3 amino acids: CASSIDLRTSSYEQYF. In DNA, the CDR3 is TGTGCCAGTAGTATAGATTTGCGGACAAGCTCCTACGAGCAGTACTTC.

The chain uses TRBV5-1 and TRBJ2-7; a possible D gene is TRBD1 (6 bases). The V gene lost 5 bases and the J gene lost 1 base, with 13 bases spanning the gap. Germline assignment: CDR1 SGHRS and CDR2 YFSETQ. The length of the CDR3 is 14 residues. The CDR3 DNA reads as TGCGCCAGCAGTTCACAGGGCTCGTCCTACGAGCAGTACTTC. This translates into CASSSQGSSYEQYF.

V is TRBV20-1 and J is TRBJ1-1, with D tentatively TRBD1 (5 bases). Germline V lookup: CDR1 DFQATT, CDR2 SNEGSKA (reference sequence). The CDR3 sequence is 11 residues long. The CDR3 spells CRGLGDTEAFF. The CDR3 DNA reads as TGCAGGGGACTTGGTGACACTGAAGCTTTCTTT.

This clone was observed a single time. CDR3 region: CASSQGASRVEQYF. CDR3 sequence (DNA): TGTGCCAGCAGCCAAGGGGCTAGCCGTGTCGAGCAGTACTTC. The chain links TRBV14 to TRBJ2-7, with D possibly TRBD2 on 5 matching bases. CDR1 and CDR2 from the germline V gene are SGHDN and FVKESK. This CDR3 has 14 amino acids. V was trimmed by 1 base and J by 6 bases, leaving 13 bases between them.

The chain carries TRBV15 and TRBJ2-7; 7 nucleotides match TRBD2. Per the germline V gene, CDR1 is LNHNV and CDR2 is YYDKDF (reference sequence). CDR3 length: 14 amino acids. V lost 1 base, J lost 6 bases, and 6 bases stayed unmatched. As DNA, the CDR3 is TGTGCCACCAGCAGAGGGAGCTCGGGAGGCGAGCAGTACTTC. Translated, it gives CATSRGSSGGEQYF.

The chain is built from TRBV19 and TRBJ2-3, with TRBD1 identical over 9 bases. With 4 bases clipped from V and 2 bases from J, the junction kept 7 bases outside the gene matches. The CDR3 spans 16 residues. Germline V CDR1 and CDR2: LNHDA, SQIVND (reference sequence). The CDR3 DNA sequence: TGTGCCAGTAGTACCCCAACAGGGGGCTACACAGATACGCAGTATTTT. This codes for CASSTPTGGYTDTQYF.

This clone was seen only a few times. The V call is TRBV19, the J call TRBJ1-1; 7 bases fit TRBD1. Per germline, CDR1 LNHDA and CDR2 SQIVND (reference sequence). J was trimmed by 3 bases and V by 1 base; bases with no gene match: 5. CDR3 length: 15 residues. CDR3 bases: TGTGCCAGTAGTATAGTTTGGCAGGGGGACACTGAAGCTTTCTTT. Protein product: CASSIVWQGDTEAFF.

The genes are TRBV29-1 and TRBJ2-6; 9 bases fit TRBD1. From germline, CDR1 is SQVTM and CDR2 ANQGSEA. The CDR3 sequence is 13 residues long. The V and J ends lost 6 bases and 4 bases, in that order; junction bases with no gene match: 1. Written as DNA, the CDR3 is TGCAGCGTACAGGGGGCCGGGGCCAACGTCCTGACTTTC. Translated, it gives CSVQGAGANVLTF.

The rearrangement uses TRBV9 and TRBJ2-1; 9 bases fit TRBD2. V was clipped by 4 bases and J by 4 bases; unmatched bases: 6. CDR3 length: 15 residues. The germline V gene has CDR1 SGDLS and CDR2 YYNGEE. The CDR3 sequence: CASSPSGIQYNEQFF. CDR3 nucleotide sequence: TGTGCCAGCAGCCCTAGCGGGATTCAATACAATGAGCAGTTCTTC.

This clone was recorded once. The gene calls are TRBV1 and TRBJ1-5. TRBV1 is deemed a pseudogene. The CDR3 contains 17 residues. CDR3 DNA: TGCACCAGCAGCCAAGTTTTGTGGACGGGTAGCAATCAGCCCCAGCATTTT. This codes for CTSSQVLWTGSNQPQHF.

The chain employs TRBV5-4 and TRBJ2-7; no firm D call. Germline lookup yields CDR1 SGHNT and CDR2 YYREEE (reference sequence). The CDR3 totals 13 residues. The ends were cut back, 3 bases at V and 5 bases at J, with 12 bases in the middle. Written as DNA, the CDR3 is TGTGCCAGCAGCTCCCTACAACACGACGAGCAGTACTTC. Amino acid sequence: CASSSLQHDEQYF.

The CDR3 spells CGSGESTNEKLFF. The CDR3 bases are TGTGGGAGCGGGGAATCGACTAATGAAAAACTGTTTTTT. The chain couples TRBV7-3 to TRBJ1-4; D is unresolved. The germline V gene encodes CDR1 SGHTA and CDR2 FQGTGA. The CDR3 length is 13 residues. Full variable domain (rest looked up from reference TRBV7-3 and TRBJ1-4): GAGVSQTPSNKVTEKGKYVELRCDPISGHTALYWYRQSLGQGPEFLIYFQGTGAADDSGLPNDRFFAVRPEGSVSTLKIQRTERGDSAVYLCGSGESTNEKLFFGSGTQLSVL.

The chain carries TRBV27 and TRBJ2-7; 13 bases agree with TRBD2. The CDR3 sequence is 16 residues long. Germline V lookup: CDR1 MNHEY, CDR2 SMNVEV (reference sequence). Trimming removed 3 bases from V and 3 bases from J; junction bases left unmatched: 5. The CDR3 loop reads CASSLDRTSGSYEQYF. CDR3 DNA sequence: TGTGCCAGCAGTTTGGATAGGACTAGCGGGAGCTACGAGCAGTACTTC.

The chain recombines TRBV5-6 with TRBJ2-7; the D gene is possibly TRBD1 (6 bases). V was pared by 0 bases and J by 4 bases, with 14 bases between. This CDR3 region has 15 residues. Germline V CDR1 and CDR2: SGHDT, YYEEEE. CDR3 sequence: CASSLAGGRGYEQYF. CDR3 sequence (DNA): TGTGCCAGCAGCTTGGCCGGTGGCAGGGGTTACGAGCAGTACTTC.

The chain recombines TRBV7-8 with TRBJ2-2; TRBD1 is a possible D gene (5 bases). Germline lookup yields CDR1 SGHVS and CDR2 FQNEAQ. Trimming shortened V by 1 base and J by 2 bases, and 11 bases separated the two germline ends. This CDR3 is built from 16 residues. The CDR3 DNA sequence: TGTGCCAGCAGCTTAGGTCAGGGATCAAACACCGGGGAGCTGTTTTTT. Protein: CASSLGQGSNTGELFF.

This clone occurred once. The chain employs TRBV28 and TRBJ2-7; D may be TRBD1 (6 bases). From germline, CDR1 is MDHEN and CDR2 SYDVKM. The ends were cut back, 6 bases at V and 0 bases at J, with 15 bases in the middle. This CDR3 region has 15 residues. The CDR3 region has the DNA TGTGCCAGCAGCCCTATGTCAGGGGTCTCCTACGAGCAGTACTTC. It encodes CASSPMSGVSYEQYF.

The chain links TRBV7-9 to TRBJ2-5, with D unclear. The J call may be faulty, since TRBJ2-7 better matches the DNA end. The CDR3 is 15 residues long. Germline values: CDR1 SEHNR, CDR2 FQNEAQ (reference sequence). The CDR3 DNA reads TGTGCCAGCAGCCGAACCCACCAGAGCTCCTACGAGCAGTACTTC. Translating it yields CASSRTHQSSYEQYF.

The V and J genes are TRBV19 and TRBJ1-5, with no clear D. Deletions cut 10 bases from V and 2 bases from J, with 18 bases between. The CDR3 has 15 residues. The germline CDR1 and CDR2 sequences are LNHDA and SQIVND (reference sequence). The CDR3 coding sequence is TGTGCCACCACCGCCCTAGATCGGGGCAATCAGCCCCAGCATTTT. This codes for CATTALDRGNQPQHF.

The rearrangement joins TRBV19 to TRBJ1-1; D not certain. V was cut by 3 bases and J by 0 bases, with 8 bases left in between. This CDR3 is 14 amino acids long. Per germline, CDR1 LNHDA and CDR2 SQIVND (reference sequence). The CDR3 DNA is TGTGCCAGTAGTATGTACCCCCTGAACACTGAAGCTTTCTTT. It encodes CASSMYPLNTEAFF.

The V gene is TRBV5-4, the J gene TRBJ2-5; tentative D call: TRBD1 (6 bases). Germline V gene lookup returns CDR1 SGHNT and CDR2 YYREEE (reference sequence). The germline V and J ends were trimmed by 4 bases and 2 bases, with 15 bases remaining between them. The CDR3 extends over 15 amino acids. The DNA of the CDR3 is TGTGCCAGCAGCCGACAGGCGCCCCAACAAGAGACCCAGTACTTC. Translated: CASSRQAPQQETQYF.

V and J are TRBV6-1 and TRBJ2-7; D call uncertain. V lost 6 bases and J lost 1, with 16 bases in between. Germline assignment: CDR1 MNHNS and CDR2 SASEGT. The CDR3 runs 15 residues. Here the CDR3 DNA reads TGTGCCAGCAGAAAATCATCCCTGGGTTCCTACGAGCAGTACTTC. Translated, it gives CASRKSSLGSYEQYF.

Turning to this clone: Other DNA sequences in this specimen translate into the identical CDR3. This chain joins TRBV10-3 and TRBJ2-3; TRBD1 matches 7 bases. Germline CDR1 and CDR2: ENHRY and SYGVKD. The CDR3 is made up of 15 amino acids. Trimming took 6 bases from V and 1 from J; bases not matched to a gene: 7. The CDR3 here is CAISPGQTRTDTQYF. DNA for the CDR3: TGTGCCATCAGCCCGGGACAGACCCGCACAGATACGCAGTATTTT.

In DNA form, the CDR3 reads TGTGCCACCAGCCCCTTGTCGGGACGTGACACTGAAGCTTTCTTT. It is translated as CATSPLSGRDTEAFF. The chain recombines TRBV15 with TRBJ1-1; a possible D gene is TRBD1 (5 bases). CDR1 is LNHNV, CDR2 YYDKDF, per germline (reference sequence). V shed 5 bases and J shed 3 bases, with 16 bases lying between them. The CDR3 length is 15 residues.

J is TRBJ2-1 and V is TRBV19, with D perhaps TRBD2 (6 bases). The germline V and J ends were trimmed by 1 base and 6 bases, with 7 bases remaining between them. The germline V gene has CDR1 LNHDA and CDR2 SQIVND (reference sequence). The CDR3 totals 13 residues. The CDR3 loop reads CASSIVLANEQFF. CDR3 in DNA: TGTGCCAGTAGTATAGTACTAGCCAATGAGCAGTTCTTC.